This note documents a single TCR beta chain sequence. The sample holds other DNA sequences that translate to the same CDR3. Methods used by the authors: Quantification of nucleated cells was approximated via reference gene primer amplification. The table came from immunoSEQ multiplex PCR; TCRdb's copy has only in-frame clones and leaves some out. The DNA gave D and trimming, while V, J and clone size come from that table. There are roughly 190,000 clones in the sample; around 85% occur only once, and roughly 3.2% lies in the top ten. The sample originates from a study of blood T cell repertoires in COVID-19. The wider study: Sources were T cells, B-cell-depleted T cells, or PBMCs; the material itself was cDNA or gDNA.

V shed 7 bases, J shed 5 bases, and the junction held 6 bases outside the gene matches. From germline, CDR1 is SQVTM and CDR2 ANQGSEA. The CDR3 length is 14 residues. The sequenced sample consisted of PBMCs or T cells enriched from blood (not recorded which). The receptor was isolated from a woman aged 25 to 39 who had recovered from COVID-19. V is TRBV29-1 and J is TRBJ2-1; 12 bases match TRBD2. The CDR3 loop is CSGALAGGHNEQFF. As DNA, the CDR3 is TGCAGCGGAGCACTAGCGGGAGGTCACAATGAGCAGTTCTTC.